A selection of T cell receptor beta chains follows, all from one sample in a study of cytomegalovirus exposure and HLA in healthy donors. Sequencing was performed with immunoSEQ multiplex PCR; in TCRdb, only in-frame clones are kept and a portion is missing. The sample lists some 90,000 clones; about 96% were seen once. Sequenced sample: PBMCs. The receptors originated from a man younger than 30 in good health and CMV-seronegative. Each CDR3 is given with its conserved first and last residue. A D gene is named only where the DNA matches it firmly. Some rows have no size entry. The others give once, few or many, or a class for an expanded clone.

j_call,d_call,clone_size,v_call,cdr3_aa,cdr3_nt
TRBJ2-6,-,-,TRBV9,CASSPGGRSTYSGANVLTF,TGTGCCAGCAGCCCAGGAGGCCGGTCTACCTACTCTGGGGCCAACGTCCTGACTTTC
TRBJ2-1,TRBD2,-,TRBV6-6,CASSYLGGRAGNEQFF,TGTGCCAGCAGTTACTTAGGCGGGAGGGCCGGCAATGAGCAGTTCTTC
TRBJ2-1,-,-,TRBV28,CASSSPRGTVIGNNEQFF,TGTGCCAGCAGTTCCCCCCGGGGGACTGTAATTGGGAACAATGAGCAGTTCTTC
TRBJ2-3,-,-,TRBV30,CAWTLGGGGATDTQYF,TGTGCCTGGACCCTCGGGGGTGGCGGGGCCACAGATACGCAGTATTTT
TRBJ2-2,TRBD2,-,TRBV28,CASSLGFLGLAGGTDTGELFF,TGTGCCAGCAGTTTAGGTTTCTTGGGACTAGCGGGGGGAACGGACACCGGGGAGCTGTTTTTT
TRBJ2-2,TRBD2,once,TRBV5-1,CASSPSGANTGELFF,TGCGCCAGCAGCCCTAGCGGTGCGAACACCGGGGAGCTGTTTTTT
TRBJ1-2,TRBD1,-,TRBV28,CASSLNRGVGYTF,TGTGCCAGCAGTTTAAACAGGGGGGTAGGCTACACCTTC
TRBJ1-2,TRBD1,-,TRBV7-9,CASSQWDRVNYGYTF,TGTGCCAGCAGCCAATGGGACAGGGTGAACTATGGCTACACCTTC
TRBJ2-1,-,-,TRBV7-3,CASSQVAGNEQFF,TGTGCCAGCAGCCAAGTCGCGGGGAATGAGCAGTTCTTC
TRBJ2-7,TRBD2,-,TRBV19,CASSSLAGGVNEQYF,TGTGCCAGTAGTTCGCTAGCGGGAGGGGTCAACGAGCAGTACTTC
TRBJ2-5,TRBD2,-,TRBV10-3,CAISVPTGTSGKETQYF,TGTGCCATCAGTGTACCGACCGGGACTAGCGGTAAAGAGACCCAGTACTTC
TRBJ2-7,TRBD1,-,TRBV19,CASKGRAGQGAYEQYF,TGTGCCAGCAAAGGCCGGGCGGGACAGGGGGCTTACGAGCAGTACTTC
TRBJ1-1,TRBD1,-,TRBV7-2,CASSFATGGAAAFF,TGTGCCAGCAGCTTTGCGACAGGGGGCGCCGCGGCTTTCTTT
TRBJ2-5,-,-,TRBV27,CASSLWAGQETQYF,TGTGCCAGCAGTTTATGGGCCGGCCAAGAGACCCAGTACTTC
TRBJ2-7,TRBD1,-,TRBV6-1,CATGVGGQDEQYF,TGTGCCACGGGCGTGGGGGGACAGGACGAGCAGTACTTC
TRBJ2-1,-,once,TRBV28,CASSLLGGHNEQFF,TGTGCCAGCAGTTTATTGGGGGGGCATAATGAGCAGTTCTTC
TRBJ2-1,TRBD2,once,TRBV5-4,CASSPTSGSYNEQFF,TGTGCCAGCAGCCCTACTAGCGGGAGCTACAATGAGCAGTTCTTC
TRBJ1-4,-,-,TRBV30,CAWGRGQSTNEKLFF,TGTGCCTGGGGACGCGGACAGTCAACTAATGAAAAACTGTTTTTT
TRBJ1-1,-,-,TRBV7-2,CASSLARVGNTEAFF,TGTGCCAGCAGCTTAGCGCGGGTGGGGAACACTGAAGCTTTCTTT
TRBJ1-3,-,-,TRBV6-1,CASSGHRGGGTGNTIYF,TGTGCCAGCAGTGGACACCGTGGTGGGGGCACAGGAAACACCATATATTTT
TRBJ2-1,TRBD2,-,TRBV7-9,CASSPRTSGSRYNEQFF,TGTGCCAGCAGCCCCCGGACTAGCGGGAGTAGGTACAATGAGCAGTTCTTC
TRBJ2-7,TRBD2,-,TRBV6-5,CASSRGLAEYEQYF,TGTGCCAGCAGTCGAGGACTAGCGGAATACGAGCAGTACTTC
TRBJ2-3,TRBD1,-,TRBV19,CASSIGVWGQAGDTQYF,TGTGCCAGTAGTATAGGGGTCTGGGGACAGGCAGGGGATACGCAGTATTTT
TRBJ2-1,TRBD2,-,TRBV4-3,CASSQVTSGGYNEQFF,TGCGCCAGCAGCCAAGTGACTAGCGGGGGCTACAATGAGCAGTTCTTC
TRBJ1-2,TRBD1,-,TRBV5-1,CASSRYSTGPNYGYTF,TGCGCCAGCAGCCGATATTCGACAGGGCCCAACTATGGCTACACCTTC
TRBJ2-7,TRBD1,-,TRBV6-5,CASSYSGGEQYF,TGTGCCAGCAGCTACTCAGGGGGAGAGCAGTACTTC
TRBJ2-1,-,-,TRBV5-1,CASRWTVNNEQFF,TGCGCCAGCAGGTGGACAGTAAACAATGAGCAGTTCTTC
TRBJ1-2,TRBD1,-,TRBV7-2,CASSLVTGGGGGYTF,TGTGCCAGCAGCTTAGTGACAGGGGGCGGAGGAGGCTACACCTTC
TRBJ2-5,-,once,TRBV6-5,CASSYTAGTQYF,TGTGCCAGCAGTTACACGGCAGGGACCCAGTACTTC
TRBJ1-1,TRBD1,-,TRBV5-1,CASSKQGTNTEAFF,TGCGCCAGCAGCAAACAGGGGACGAACACTGAAGCTTTCTTT
TRBJ1-5,-,-,TRBV6-1,CASSGQGEPQHF,TGTGCCAGCAGTGGGCAAGGGGAGCCCCAGCATTTT
TRBJ1-1,TRBD1,-,TRBV6-5,CASRRTGGPTEAFF,TGTGCCAGCAGACGCACAGGGGGCCCTACTGAAGCTTTCTTT
TRBJ1-1,TRBD1,-,TRBV19,CASSTGQGASTEAFF,TGTGCCAGTAGTACCGGACAGGGGGCTAGCACTGAAGCTTTCTTT
TRBJ2-3,-,-,TRBV19,CASSLTRGPGADTQYF,TGTGCCAGTAGTTTAACCCGGGGCCCAGGGGCAGATACGCAGTATTTT
TRBJ2-5,TRBD2,-,TRBV10-3,CAISEGPWGGETQYF,TGTGCCATCAGTGAGGGACCTTGGGGGGGAGAGACCCAGTACTTC
TRBJ1-2,-,-,TRBV25-1,CASSLSTGEGYTF,TGTGCCAGCAGTCTAAGCACCGGTGAAGGCTACACCTTC
TRBJ2-2,-,-,TRBV21-1,CASSKQGAKSNTGELFF,TGTGCCAGCAGCAAACAGGGGGCAAAATCGAACACCGGGGAGCTGTTTTTT
TRBJ1-1,-,-,TRBV6-1,CASILELEAFF,TGTGCCAGCATTTTAGAACTTGAAGCTTTCTTT
TRBJ2-1,TRBD2,-,TRBV11-3,CASSSTSGRYHEQFF,TGTGCCAGCAGCTCGACTAGCGGGAGATATCATGAGCAGTTCTTC
TRBJ2-1,-,-,TRBV29-1,CSVDRRAGQGQFF,TGCAGCGTTGATCGCAGGGCAGGTCAAGGGCAGTTCTTC
TRBJ2-3,-,-,TRBV27,CASSLVQPSTDTQYF,TGTGCCAGCAGTTTGGTACAACCTAGCACAGATACGCAGTATTTT
TRBJ2-5,TRBD2,-,TRBV18,CASSPTSEETQYF,TGTGCCAGCTCACCCACTAGCGAAGAGACCCAGTACTTC
TRBJ2-1,TRBD2,-,TRBV29-1,CSVEWVLAGGYNEQFF,TGCAGCGTTGAATGGGTCCTAGCGGGAGGTTACAATGAGCAGTTCTTC